This T cell receptor (beta chain) originates from a study of cytomegalovirus exposure and HLA in healthy donors. Study-wide points: Most TCRs appeared rarely, but some public TCRs recurred in many donors. There were about 160 TCR beta chains listed as cytomegalovirus-associated. Researchers reported in a later analysis that a missense DCLRE1C variant was tied to TCR beta V- and J-gene trimming. The authors reported that TCR beta sequences could predict HLA-A and HLA-B alleles. These predictions were accurate for most subjects in the first cohort.

To note about this clone: Its antigen remains unknown.

PCR primers comprised 60 Vbeta and 13 Jbeta primers. The assay was immunoSEQ multiplex PCR, and TCRdb's table has in-frame clones only and misses some. Seen here are approximately 120,000 clones, roughly two thirds observed once, and the top ten hold under 10%. The TCR was taken from a man in his forties or fifties in good health and CMV-seronegative. Input material: PBMCs.

This CDR3 is CATSYNVDSNQPQHF. The CDR3, as DNA: TGTGCCACCAGCTATAACGTAGATAGCAATCAGCCCCAGCATTTT. The genes are TRBV15 and TRBJ1-5; D gene ambiguous. Germline values: CDR1 LNHNV, CDR2 YYDKDF (reference sequence). Trimming took off 5 bases at V and 0 bases at J, with 11 bases between the two ends. This CDR3 region has 15 residues.